The 5 T cell receptor beta chains presented below share a single source sample, sequenced in a study of Graves' ophthalmopathy and Graves' hyperthyroidism. CDR3 regions of TCR beta were amplified from RNA transcripts. An initial RT-PCR round employing HTBI primers preceded a second-round multiplex PCR. TCRdb used MiXCR to reprocess the multiplex PCR reads, holding one entry per CDR3 protein. The repertoire includes about 740,000 distinct CDR3 sequences, roughly two fifths of them detected once, and 40% to 45% sits in the top ten. Sequencing was done on a sample of peripheral blood. The receptors here all came from an adult man with Graves' ophthalmopathy.

This chain joins TRBV20-1 and TRBJ2-7; D call uncertain. This CDR3 has 14 residues. The germline V gene has CDR1 DFQATT and CDR2 SNEGSKA (reference sequence). Deletions cut 1 base from V and 7 bases from J, with 17 bases between. The DNA for the CDR3 is TGCAGTGCTAGAGCCCCCGCGCCGGCTCGGGAGCAGTACTTC. Its translation is CSARAPAPAREQYF.

In this sample, this clonotype turned up many times. The chain employs TRBV7-9 and TRBJ2-7, with no clear D. This CDR3 contains 13 residues. Deletions cut 3 bases from V and 0 bases from J, with 6 bases between. Germline V CDR1 and CDR2: SEHNR, FQNEAQ (reference sequence). Here the CDR3 DNA reads TGTGCCAGCAGCTTCGACACCTCCTACGAGCAGTACTTC. Its translation is CASSFDTSYEQYF.

The gene calls are TRBV29-1 and TRBJ1-2, with 8 bases fitting TRBD1. The germline V gene has CDR1 SQVTM and CDR2 ANQGSEA. The CDR3 covers 13 residues. J lost 8 bases, V lost 7 bases, and 12 bases had no gene match. CDR3 amino acids: CSGQPGQVGGYTF. The CDR3 DNA follows: TGCAGCGGCCAACCGGGACAGGTCGGGGGCTACACCTTC.

This chain uses TRBV7-2 with TRBJ2-7; no clear D. Germline V gene data show CDR1 as SGHTA and CDR2 as FQGNSA. Trimming cost V 5 bases and J 3 bases, with 14 bases left between them. The CDR3 spans 14 residues. Here the CDR3 reads CASSPDLPYYEQYF. DNA for the CDR3: TGTGCCAGCAGCCCCGATCTGCCGTACTACGAGCAGTACTTC.

The chain is built from TRBV7-8 and TRBJ2-7; D gene uncertain. V was trimmed by 3 bases and J by 2 bases, leaving 11 bases between them. Germline V gene data show CDR1 as SGHVS and CDR2 as FQNEAQ. The CDR3 totals 14 residues. For the CDR3, the DNA is TGTGCCAGCAGCTTTGGAGAGTCAACCTACGAGCAGTACTTC. It codes for CASSFGESTYEQYF.